The present TCR beta chain was sequenced within a study of cytomegalovirus exposure and HLA in healthy donors. PCR amplification relied on 60 Vbeta primers (plus 13 Jbeta primers). The method was immunoSEQ multiplex PCR; TCRdb's version includes in-frame clones alone and lacks a portion of them. The data show about 140,000 clones, 70% to 85% seen once. Per germline, CDR1 SNHLY and CDR2 FYNNEI. Trimming left V 5 bases short and J 5 bases short, with 4 bases between. This CDR3 contains 11 residues. This clone has a single count. The source of this sequence is a middle-aged woman in good health and CMV-seronegative. Sample: PBMCs. This chain uses TRBV2 with TRBJ1-5, with D uncertain. Written as DNA, the CDR3 is TGTGCCAGCAGTCGGGATCAGCCCCAGCATTTT. Its translation is CASSRDQPQHF.